This T cell receptor beta chain comes out of a study of PD-1 blockade in classical Hodgkin lymphoma. In the study overall: Intravenous nivolumab at 3 mg/kg was given to patients every 2 weeks. Broader study findings: Later analyses included only patients treated at least 1 year post-ASCT. The study reported lower baseline TCR diversity in newly diagnosed patients than in healthy donors.

Germline V lookup: CDR1 SGHRS, CDR2 YFSETQ. Deletions cut 1 base from V and 5 bases from J, with 4 bases between. The CDR3 runs to 11 residues. The method was immunoSEQ multiplex PCR; TCRdb's version includes in-frame clones alone and lacks a portion of them. The sample consists of around 24,000 clones, about 67% of them appearing once. Every patient had relapsed following autologous stem cell transplantation, and cohorts differed in brentuximab vedotin exposure. Best outcomes ranged across complete response, partial response and progressive disease. Of note for this clone: What it binds is not known.

The source is a human donor with classical Hodgkin lymphoma. Material: peripheral blood mononuclear cells (PBMCs), obtained before the second cycle of nivolumab. This rearrangement joins TRBV5-1 to TRBJ2-7; no reliable D call. The CDR3 DNA is TGCGCCAGCAGCTTGAGCCACGAGCAGTACTTC. Protein sequence: CASSLSHEQYF.